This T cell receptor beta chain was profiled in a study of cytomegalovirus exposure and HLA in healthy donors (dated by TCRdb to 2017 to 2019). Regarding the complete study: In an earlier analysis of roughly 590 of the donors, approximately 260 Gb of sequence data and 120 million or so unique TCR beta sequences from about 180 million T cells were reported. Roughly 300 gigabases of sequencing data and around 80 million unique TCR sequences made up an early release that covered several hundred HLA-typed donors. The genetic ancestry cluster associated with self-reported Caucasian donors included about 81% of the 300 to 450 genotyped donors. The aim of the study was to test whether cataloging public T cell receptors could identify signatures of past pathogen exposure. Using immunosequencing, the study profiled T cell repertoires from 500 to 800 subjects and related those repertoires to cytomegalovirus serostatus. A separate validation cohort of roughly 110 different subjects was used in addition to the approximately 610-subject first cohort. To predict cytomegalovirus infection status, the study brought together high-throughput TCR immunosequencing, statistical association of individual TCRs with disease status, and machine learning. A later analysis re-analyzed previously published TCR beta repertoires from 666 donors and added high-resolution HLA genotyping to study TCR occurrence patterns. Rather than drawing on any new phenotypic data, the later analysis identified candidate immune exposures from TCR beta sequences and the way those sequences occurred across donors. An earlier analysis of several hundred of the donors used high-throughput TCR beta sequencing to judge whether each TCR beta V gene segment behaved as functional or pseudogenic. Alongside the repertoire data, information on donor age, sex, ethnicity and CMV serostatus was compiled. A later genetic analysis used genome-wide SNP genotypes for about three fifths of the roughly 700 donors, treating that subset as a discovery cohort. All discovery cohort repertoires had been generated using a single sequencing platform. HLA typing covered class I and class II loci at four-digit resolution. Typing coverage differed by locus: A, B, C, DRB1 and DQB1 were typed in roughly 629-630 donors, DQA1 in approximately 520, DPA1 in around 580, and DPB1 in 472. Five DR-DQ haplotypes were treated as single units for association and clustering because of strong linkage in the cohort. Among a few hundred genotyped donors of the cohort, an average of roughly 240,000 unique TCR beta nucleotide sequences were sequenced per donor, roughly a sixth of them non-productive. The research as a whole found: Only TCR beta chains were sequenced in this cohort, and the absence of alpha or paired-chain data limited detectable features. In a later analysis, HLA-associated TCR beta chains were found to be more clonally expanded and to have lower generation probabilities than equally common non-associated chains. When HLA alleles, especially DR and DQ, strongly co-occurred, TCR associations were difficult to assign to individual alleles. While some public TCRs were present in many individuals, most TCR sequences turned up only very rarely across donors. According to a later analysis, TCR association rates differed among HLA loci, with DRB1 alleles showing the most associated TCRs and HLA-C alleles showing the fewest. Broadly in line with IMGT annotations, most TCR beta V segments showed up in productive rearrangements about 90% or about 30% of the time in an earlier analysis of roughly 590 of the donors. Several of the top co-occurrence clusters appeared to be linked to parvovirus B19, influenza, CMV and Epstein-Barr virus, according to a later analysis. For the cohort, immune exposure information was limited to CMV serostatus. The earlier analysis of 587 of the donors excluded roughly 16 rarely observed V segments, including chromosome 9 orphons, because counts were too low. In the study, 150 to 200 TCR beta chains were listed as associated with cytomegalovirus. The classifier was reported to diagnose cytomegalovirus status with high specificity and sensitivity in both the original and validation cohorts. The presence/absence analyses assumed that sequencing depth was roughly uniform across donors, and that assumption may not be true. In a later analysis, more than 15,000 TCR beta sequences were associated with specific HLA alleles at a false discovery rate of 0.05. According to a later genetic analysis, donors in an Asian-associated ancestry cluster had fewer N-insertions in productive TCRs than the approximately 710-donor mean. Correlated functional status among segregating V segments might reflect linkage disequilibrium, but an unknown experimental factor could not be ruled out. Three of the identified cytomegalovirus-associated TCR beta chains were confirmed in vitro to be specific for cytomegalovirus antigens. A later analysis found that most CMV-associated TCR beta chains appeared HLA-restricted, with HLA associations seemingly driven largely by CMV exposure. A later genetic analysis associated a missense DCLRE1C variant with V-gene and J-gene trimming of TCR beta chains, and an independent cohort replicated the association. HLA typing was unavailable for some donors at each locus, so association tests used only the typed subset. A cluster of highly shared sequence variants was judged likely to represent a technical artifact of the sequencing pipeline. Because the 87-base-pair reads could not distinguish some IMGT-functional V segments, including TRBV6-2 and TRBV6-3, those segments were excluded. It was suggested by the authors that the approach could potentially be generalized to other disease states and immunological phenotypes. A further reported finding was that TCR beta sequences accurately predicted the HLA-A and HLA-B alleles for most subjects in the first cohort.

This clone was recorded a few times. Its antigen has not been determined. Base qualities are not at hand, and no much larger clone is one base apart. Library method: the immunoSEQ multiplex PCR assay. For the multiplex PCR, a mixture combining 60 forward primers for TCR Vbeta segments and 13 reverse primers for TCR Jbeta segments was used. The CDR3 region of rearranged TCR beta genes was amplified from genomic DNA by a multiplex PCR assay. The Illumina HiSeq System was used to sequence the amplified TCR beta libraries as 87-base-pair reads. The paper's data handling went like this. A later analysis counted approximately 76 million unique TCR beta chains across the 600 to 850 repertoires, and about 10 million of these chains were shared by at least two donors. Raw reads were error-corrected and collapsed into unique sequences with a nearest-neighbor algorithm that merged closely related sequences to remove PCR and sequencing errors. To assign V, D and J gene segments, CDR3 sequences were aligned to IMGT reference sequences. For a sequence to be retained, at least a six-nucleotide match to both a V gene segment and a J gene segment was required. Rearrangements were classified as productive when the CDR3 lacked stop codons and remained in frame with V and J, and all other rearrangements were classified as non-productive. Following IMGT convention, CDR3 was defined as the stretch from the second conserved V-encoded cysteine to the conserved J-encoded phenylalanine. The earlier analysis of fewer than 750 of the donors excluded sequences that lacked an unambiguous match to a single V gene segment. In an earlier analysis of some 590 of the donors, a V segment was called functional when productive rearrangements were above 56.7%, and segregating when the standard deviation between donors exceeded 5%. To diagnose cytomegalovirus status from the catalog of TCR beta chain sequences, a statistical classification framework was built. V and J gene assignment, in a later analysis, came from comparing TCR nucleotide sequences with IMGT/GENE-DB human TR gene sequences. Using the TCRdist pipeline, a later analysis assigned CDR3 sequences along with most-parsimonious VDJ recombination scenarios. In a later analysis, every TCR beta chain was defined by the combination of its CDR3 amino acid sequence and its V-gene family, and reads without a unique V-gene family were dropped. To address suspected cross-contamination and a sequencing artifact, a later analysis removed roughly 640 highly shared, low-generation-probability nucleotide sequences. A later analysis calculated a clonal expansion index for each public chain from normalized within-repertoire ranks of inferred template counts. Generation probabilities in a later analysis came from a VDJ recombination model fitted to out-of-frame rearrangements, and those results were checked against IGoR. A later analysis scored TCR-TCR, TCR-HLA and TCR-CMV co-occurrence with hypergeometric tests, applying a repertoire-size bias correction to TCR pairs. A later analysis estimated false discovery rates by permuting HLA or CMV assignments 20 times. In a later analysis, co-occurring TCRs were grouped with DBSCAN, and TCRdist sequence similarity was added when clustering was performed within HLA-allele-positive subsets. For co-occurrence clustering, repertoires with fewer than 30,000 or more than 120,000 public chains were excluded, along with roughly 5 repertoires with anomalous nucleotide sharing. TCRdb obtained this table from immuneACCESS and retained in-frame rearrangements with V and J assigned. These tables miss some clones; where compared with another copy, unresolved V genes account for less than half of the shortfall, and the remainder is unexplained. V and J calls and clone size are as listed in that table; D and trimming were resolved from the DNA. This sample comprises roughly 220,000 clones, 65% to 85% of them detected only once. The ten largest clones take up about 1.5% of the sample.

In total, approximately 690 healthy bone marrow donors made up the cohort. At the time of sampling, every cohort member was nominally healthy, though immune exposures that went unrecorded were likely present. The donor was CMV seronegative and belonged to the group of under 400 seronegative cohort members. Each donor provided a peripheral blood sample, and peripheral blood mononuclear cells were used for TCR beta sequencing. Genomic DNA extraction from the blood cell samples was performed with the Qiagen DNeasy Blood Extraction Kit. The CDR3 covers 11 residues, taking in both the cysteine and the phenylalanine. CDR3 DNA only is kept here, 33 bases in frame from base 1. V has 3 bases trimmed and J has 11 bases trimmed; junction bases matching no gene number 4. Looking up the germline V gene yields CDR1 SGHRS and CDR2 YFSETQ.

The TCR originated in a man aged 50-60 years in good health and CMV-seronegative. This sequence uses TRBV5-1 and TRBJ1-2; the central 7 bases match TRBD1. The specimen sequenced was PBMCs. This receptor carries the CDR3 CASSSTGEYTF. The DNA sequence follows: TGCGCCAGCAGCTCTACAGGGGAGTACACCTTC.